This T cell receptor (beta chain) originates from a study of CD8 T cells in ankylosing spondylitis. Study-wide findings and caveats: A TCR beta motif of about eight highly homologous variants seemed to mark ankylosing spondylitis blood. Matched synovial fluid from ankylosing spondylitis patients was reported to be enriched for disease-linked clones.

CDR1 SQVTM and CDR2 ANQGSEA come from the germline V gene. The V end lost 4 bases, the J end lost 0 bases, and 9 bases lay between the germline ends. The CDR3 loop spans 13 amino acids. Quantitative 5'-RACE was performed with molecular barcodes, and it yielded the TCR beta libraries. TCRdb independently ran MiXCR on the 5' RACE reads; one entry per CDR3 protein. The table has hundreds of thousands of distinct CDR3 sequences, about 10% seen once. Of note for this clonotype: Its antigen is not known.

The TCR originated in a male donor with ankylosing spondylitis or in good health (not recorded which). The chain employs TRBV29-1 and TRBJ1-1; D not certain. Sequences were obtained from blood, either unsorted or a sorted T cell fraction (not recorded which). CDR3 sequence: CSVVWELNTEAFF. Here the CDR3 DNA reads TGCAGCGTTGTTTGGGAGTTGAACACTGAAGCTTTCTTT.